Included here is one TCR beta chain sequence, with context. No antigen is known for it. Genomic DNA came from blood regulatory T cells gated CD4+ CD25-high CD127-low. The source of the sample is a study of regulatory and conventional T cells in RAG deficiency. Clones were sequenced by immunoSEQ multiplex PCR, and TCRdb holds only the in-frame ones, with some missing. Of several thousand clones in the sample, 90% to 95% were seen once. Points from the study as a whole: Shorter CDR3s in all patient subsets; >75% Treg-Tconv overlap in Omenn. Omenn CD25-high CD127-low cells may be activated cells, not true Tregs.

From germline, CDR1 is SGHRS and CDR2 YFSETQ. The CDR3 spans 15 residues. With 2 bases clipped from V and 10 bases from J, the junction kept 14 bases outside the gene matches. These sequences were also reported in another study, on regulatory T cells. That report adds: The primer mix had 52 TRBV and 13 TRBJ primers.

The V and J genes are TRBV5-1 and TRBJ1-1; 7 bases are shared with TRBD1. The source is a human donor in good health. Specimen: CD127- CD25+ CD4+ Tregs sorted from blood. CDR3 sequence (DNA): TGCGCCAGCAGCTTAACGACAGGGAATACGGTCGGAGCTTTCTTT. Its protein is CASSLTTGNTVGAFF.